Shown below are 12 T cell receptor beta chains from a single sample sequenced in a study of cytomegalovirus exposure and HLA in healthy donors. PCR primers comprised 60 Vbeta and 13 Jbeta primers. Profiled with immunoSEQ multiplex PCR; TCRdb holds only in-frame clones, not every one. The table includes about 140,000 clones, around 70% detected once. The source material was PBMCs. The receptors were sampled from a woman aged 25 to 39 in good health and CMV-seronegative.

The V call is TRBV7-3, the J call TRBJ1-5; D is unresolved. CDR3 length: 16 amino acids. Germline values: CDR1 SGHTA, CDR2 FQGTGA. Trimming left V 2 bases short and J 9 bases short, with 20 bases between. CDR3 sequence reads: CASSLGWPGGPGPQHF. DNA for the CDR3: TGTGCCAGCAGCTTAGGGTGGCCAGGTGGTCCTGGGCCCCAGCATTTT.

The chain joins TRBV6-5 to TRBJ1-2, with D maybe TRBD1 (5 bases). The V gene's germline CDR1 is MNHEY and CDR2 SVGAGI. V lost 8 bases, J lost 3 bases, and 13 bases lay in between. There are 13 residues in the CDR3. The CDR3 sequence is CASRSRGDYGYTF. CDR3 nucleotides: TGTGCCAGCCGAAGTCGGGGGGACTATGGCTACACCTTC.

The CDR3 nucleotides are TGCGCCAGCAGAGCTGGGGGGGAGCAGTACTTC. Translating it yields CASRAGGEQYF. V usage is TRBV5-1 and J usage is TRBJ2-7; a possible D gene is TRBD2 (6 bases). In germline, CDR1 is SGHRS, CDR2 YFSETQ. The CDR3 contains 11 residues. The V gene lost 5 bases and the J gene lost 7 bases, with 10 bases spanning the gap.

This chain links TRBV19 with TRBJ2-7, with D unresolved. This CDR3 is 10 amino acids long. Germline V CDR1 and CDR2: LNHDA, SQIVND (reference sequence). V lost 4 bases and J 12 bases, leaving 10 bases between the germline ends. CDR3 nucleotide sequence: TGTGCCAGTAGTACAGGAAAACCGTACGTC. Translated, it gives CASSTGKPYV.

This chain joins TRBV2 and TRBJ1-1, with 9 nucleotides matching TRBD1. Germline values: CDR1 SNHLY, CDR2 FYNNEI. The ends lost 7 bases at V and 7 bases at J; junction bases unmatched: 7. The CDR3 is made up of 13 amino acids. In nucleotides, the CDR3 is TGTGCCAGCATAAAAGACAGGGGGTGTGAAGCTTTCTTT. Protein: CASIKDRGCEAFF.

The chain is built from TRBV7-3 and TRBJ2-3, with 7 bases matching TRBD2. The CDR3 has 15 amino acids. Per germline, CDR1 SGHTA and CDR2 FQGTGA. V lost 3 bases, J lost 0 bases, and 3 bases stayed unmatched. The CDR3 here is CASSLLAASTDTQYF. DNA for the CDR3: TGTGCCAGCAGCTTGCTAGCGGCCAGCACAGATACGCAGTATTTT.

The V gene is TRBV6-1, the J gene TRBJ2-2; 8 nucleotides align to TRBD1. Germline loops: CDR1 MNHNS, CDR2 SASEGT. The CDR3 runs to 16 residues. V was pared by 4 bases and J by 5 bases, with 9 bases of the junction left unmatched. This CDR3 reads CASSVLTGDGTGELFF. Written as DNA, the CDR3 is TGTGCCAGCAGTGTTTTGACAGGGGATGGGACCGGGGAGCTGTTTTTT.

In its sample, this clone was seen a few times. The rearrangement joins TRBV5-8 to TRBJ1-5, with a possible D match to TRBD1 (6 bases). CDR1 and CDR2 from the germline V gene are SGHTS and YDEGEE. The CDR3 has 14 amino acids. V was pared by 4 bases and J by 3 bases, with 11 bases between. CDR3 sequence (DNA): TGTGCCAGCAGCCTACAGGGTGACAATCAGCCCCAGCATTTT. This codes for CASSLQGDNQPQHF. Full variable domain (rest looked up from reference TRBV5-8 and TRBJ1-5): EAGVTQSPTHLIKTRGQQATLRCSPISGHTSVYWYQQALGLGLQFLLWYDEGEERNRGNFPPRFSGRQFPNYSSELNVNALELEDSALYLCASSLQGDNQPQHFGDGTRLSIL.

Written as DNA, the CDR3 is TGTGCCTGGAGTGGACTAGCGGGGGGGGATGAGCAGTTCTTC. Amino acids: CAWSGLAGGDEQFF. The rearrangement links TRBV30 to TRBJ2-1; 14 nucleotides match TRBD2. Germline V gives CDR1 GTSNPN, CDR2 SVGIG (reference sequence). This CDR3 region has 14 residues. The V segment lost 1 base and the J segment 8 bases; nucleotides outside the gene matches: 1.

The DNA of the CDR3 is TGTGCCAGCAGCTTAGGGCAGGACACTGAAGCTTTCTTT. Protein sequence: CASSLGQDTEAFF. V usage is TRBV11-3 and J usage is TRBJ1-1; D is ambiguous. Trimming took 1 base from V and 3 from J, leaving 6 bases between them. Germline assignment: CDR1 SGHNT and CDR2 YENEEA. This CDR3 contains 13 residues.

This chain links TRBV11-3 with TRBJ1-6; weak D call: TRBD1 (5 bases). The CDR3 is 13 amino acids. Germline V gene data show CDR1 as SGHNT and CDR2 as YENEEA. Trimming shortened V by 8 bases and J by 8 bases, and 13 bases separated the two germline ends. CDR3 nucleotides: TGTGCCAGCTCAAGGACAAGACATTCACCCCTCCACTTT. Protein: CASSRTRHSPLHF. Using reference TRBV11-3 and TRBJ1-6 for the parts outside the CDR3, the full variable domain is EAGVVQSPRYKIIEKKQPVAFWCNPISGHNTLYWYLQNLGQGPELLIRYENEEAVDDSQLPKDRFSAERLKGVDSTLKIQPAELGDSAVYLCASSRTRHSPLHFGNGTRLTVT.

This chain connects TRBV6-1 to TRBJ2-3; 10 bases match TRBD2. Trimming took 5 bases from V and 4 from J; bases not matched to a gene: 6. The CDR3 runs 15 residues. From germline, CDR1 is MNHNS and CDR2 SASEGT. The CDR3 loop reads CASSLSGRGADTQYF. In DNA, the CDR3 is TGTGCCAGCAGTCTGAGCGGGAGGGGGGCAGATACGCAGTATTTT.